The present entry profiles one T cell receptor (beta chain) with its context. The record originates from a study of blood T cell repertoires in COVID-19. Across the study: Collection of acute and convalescent COVID-19 samples took place in the United States, Italy and Spain.

The CDR3 loop spans 16 amino acids. Germline trimming cut 4 bases from V and 9 bases from J; bases unmatched to any gene: 17. Adults between roughly 18 and 90 years of age took part from 20 to 25 US areas. Grouping used clinical history reported by participants in a survey and questionnaire. Per the original methods: Estimation of nucleated cell counts was performed using reference gene primer amplification. Measured with immunoSEQ multiplex PCR; TCRdb has only the in-frame clones, and not every one. Clone size and the V and J calls come from that table; the DNA yielded D and trimming. The sample carries roughly 250,000 clones, approximately 88% recorded once.

The TCR was taken from a woman in her thirties or forties with acute COVID-19. Sequenced material: PBMCs or T cells enriched from blood (not recorded which). The chain couples TRBV5-3 to TRBJ1-2, with TRBD1 matching over 8 bases. TRBV5-3 is an ORF, with its function uncertain. CDR3 sequence: CARSDEPGQARGSYTF. The CDR3 region has the DNA TGTGCCAGAAGCGATGAGCCGGGACAGGCGCGGGGAAGCTACACCTTC.